This T cell receptor (beta chain) was obtained from a study of vaccination and CD4 T cells after COVID-19. The Oncomine TCR Beta short-read assay sequenced DNA from cultured CD4+ T cells. One entry per CDR3 protein results from TCRdb running MiXCR on the PCR reads. The sample lists roughly 16,000 distinct CDR3 sequences, approximately 72% occurring once. Comments on this clonotype: Its antigen is undetermined.

With 4 bases clipped from V and 5 bases from J, the junction kept 8 bases outside the gene matches. There are 15 residues in the CDR3. Germline V gene sequence: CDR1 SNHLY, CDR2 FYNNEI. Treatment reported: roughly 11-day PBMC culture with coronavirus spike peptide pools or control peptides (ViraFEST assay). This specimen was CD4+ T cells from blood, cultured in vitro, taken after SARS-CoV-2 vaccination. The chain has TRBV2 and TRBJ1-5, with 7 positions matching TRBD1. The origin of this receptor is a human donor who received a COVID-19 vaccine. The CDR3 is CASSVYGGGYQPQHF. The CDR3 nucleotides read TGTGCCAGCAGTGTTTACGGAGGGGGCTATCAGCCCCAGCATTTT.